This passage covers 23 T cell receptor beta chains from one sample sequenced in a study of human T cells and chemical hapten exposure. TCRdb reprocessed the RACE reads via MiXCR and lists one record per CDR3 protein. The sample contains tens of thousands of distinct CDR3 sequences, approximately 13% of which appear only once. As for time point: patch test 3, about 24 weeks after DPC sensitization. Stated treatment: therapeutic diphenylcyclopropenone sensitization with weekly scalp DPC. The sequencing here drew on whole blood, taken in connection with sensitization to the hapten diphenylcyclopropenone (DPC). Receptors originate from a woman between 45 and 60 years old with alopecia areata. Some clones in this sample may be carry-over from other donors' samples.

This clonotype was detected only a few times. The chain is built from TRBV5-5 and TRBJ1-1; 7 bases fit TRBD1. The germline V gene encodes CDR1 SGHKS and CDR2 YYEKEE (reference sequence). This CDR3 spans 16 amino acids. After removal of 5 bases from V and 0 bases from J, the junction contained 10 bases not matched to a gene. DNA for the CDR3: TGTGCCAGCAGTTCCCGGGACAGAATTATGAACACTGAAGCTTTCTTT. This gives the protein CASSSRDRIMNTEAFF.

This clonotype was observed a few times. The chain combines TRBV18 with TRBJ1-1; D is ambiguous. The germline CDR1 and CDR2 sequences are KGHSH and LQKENI. This CDR3 comprises 13 residues. V was shortened by 6 bases and J by 1 base, with 9 bases between the two germline ends. The CDR3 region has the DNA TGTGCCAGCTCGCCAGTGAGGAACACTGAAGCTTTCTTT. Protein sequence: CASSPVRNTEAFF.

This clonotype came up many times. The chain has TRBV15 and TRBJ1-3; the D gene is possibly TRBD1 (5 bases). The CDR3 is made up of 15 amino acids. The germline CDR1 and CDR2 sequences are LNHNV and YYDKDF (reference sequence). The V gene lost 0 bases and the J gene lost 2 bases, with 8 bases spanning the gap. CDR3 sequence (DNA): TGTGCCACCAGCAGAGATCGGGGCACTGGAAACACCATATATTTT. Translation gives CATSRDRGTGNTIYF.

This clonotype has a count of ten or more. V is TRBV12-3 or TRBV12-4 and J is TRBJ2-6; D remains ambiguous. This CDR3 comprises 19 residues. Trimming removed 1 base from V and 0 bases from J, with 16 bases in between. Written as DNA, the CDR3 is TGTGCCAGCAGTTTAGATCTAGGGCAGATGAGCTCTGGGGCCAACGTCCTGACTTTC. Translation: CASSLDLGQMSSGANVLTF.

This clonotype showed up just a few times. J is TRBJ2-7 and V is TRBV29-1; D ambiguous. V was cut by 4 bases and J by 1 base, with 14 bases left in between. Germline CDR1 SQVTM, CDR2 ANQGSEA. CDR3 size: 14 residues. CDR3 nucleotide sequence: TGCAGCGTTGGGGCCACCGCCAGATCCTACGAGCAGTACTTC. It encodes CSVGATARSYEQYF.

This clonotype was detected only a few times. The V gene is TRBV9, the J gene TRBJ2-1; weak D call: TRBD2 (6 bases). The V gene lost 7 bases and the J gene lost 7 bases, with 15 bases spanning the gap. This CDR3 has 13 residues. CDR1 and CDR2 (germline): SGDLS, YYNGEE. CDR3 DNA sequence: TGTGCCAGCGAACGGGGGAACGGGAATGAGCAGTTCTTC. It yields the protein CASERGNGNEQFF.

This clonotype has a handful of counts. This chain uses TRBV20-1 with TRBJ2-7; D may be TRBD2 (6 bases). The V end was cut by 6 bases, the J end by 3 bases, with 15 bases between. The CDR3 length is 13 residues. Germline V gene data show CDR1 as DFQATT and CDR2 as SNEGSKA (reference sequence). CDR3 DNA sequence: TGCAGTGCACCGAGACTAGATCGCTACGAGCAGTACTTC. It encodes CSAPRLDRYEQYF.

This clonotype was seen a handful of times. This chain links TRBV6-5 with TRBJ2-1, with TRBD1 matching over 8 bases. The ends lost 5 bases at V and 9 bases at J; junction bases unmatched: 0. This CDR3 region has 11 residues. CDR1 and CDR2 (germline): MNHEY, SVGAGI. The CDR3 sequence is CASSTGGEQFF. CDR3 in DNA: TGTGCCAGCAGTACAGGGGGTGAGCAGTTCTTC.

This clonotype appeared many times. This chain uses TRBV3-1 with TRBJ1-1, with no clear D. V was clipped by 0 bases and J by 11 bases, with 7 bases between them. The CDR3 consists of 11 residues. Germline V gene lookup returns CDR1 LGHDT and CDR2 YNNKEL (reference sequence). This chain's CDR3 is CASSQELDAFF. The CDR3 nucleotides read TGTGCCAGCAGCCAAGAGCTAGACGCTTTCTTT.

The rearrangement links TRBV6-1 to TRBJ2-7; D is perhaps TRBD2 (5 bases). CDR1 is MNHNS and CDR2 is SASEGT in the germline V gene. This CDR3 is built from 15 residues. V lost 7 bases and J lost 6, with 22 bases in between. The chain's CDR3 is CASKGQGRGRSEQYF. As DNA, the CDR3 is TGTGCCAGCAAGGGTCAAGGGAGAGGCAGGAGCGAGCAGTACTTC.

This clonotype is medium-sized (0.01 to 0.1%) by share. The CDR3 DNA reads TGTGCCAGCAGTTACTCGGTAGCCGGGGAGCTGTTTTTT. Protein sequence: CASSYSVAGELFF. V and J are TRBV6-5 and TRBJ2-2, with D uncertain. The CDR3 runs to 13 residues. V lost 0 bases and J 6 bases, leaving 5 bases between the germline ends. Per the germline V gene, CDR1 is MNHEY and CDR2 is SVGAGI.

This clonotype has ten or more counts. The rearrangement joins TRBV28 to TRBJ2-3, with a weak D call TRBD1 (5 bases). Germline assignment: CDR1 MDHEN and CDR2 SYDVKM. Deletions cut 5 bases from V and 0 bases from J, with 18 bases between. There are 17 residues in the CDR3. In DNA, the CDR3 is TGTGCCAGCAGTCGACCCCGTATAGACAGTAGCACAGATACGCAGTATTTT. Residues: CASSRPRIDSSTDTQYF.

This clonotype appeared a few times. This chain uses TRBV7-3 with TRBJ1-1; D perhaps matches TRBD1 (5 bases). Germline CDR1 and CDR2: SGHTA and FQGTGA. The germline V and J ends were trimmed by 6 bases and 1 base, with 9 bases remaining between them. The CDR3 extends over 13 amino acids. DNA of the CDR3: TGTGCCAGCAGTAGACAGCCGAACACTGAAGCTTTCTTT. It codes for CASSRQPNTEAFF.

This clonotype was recorded many times. This rearrangement joins TRBV29-1 to TRBJ2-7; the match to TRBD1 covers 8 bases. V was clipped by 7 bases and J by 5 bases; unmatched bases: 13. The CDR3 is 14 residues long. Germline V gene sequence: CDR1 SQVTM, CDR2 ANQGSEA. CDR3 DNA: TGCAGCGGGGGATTCGGACAGGGAGGAGACGAGCAGTACTTC. Residues: CSGGFGQGGDEQYF.

This rearrangement joins TRBV3-1 to TRBJ1-1; 7 nucleotides line up with TRBD1. Germline loops: CDR1 LGHDT, CDR2 YNNKEL (reference sequence). The CDR3 contains 17 residues. The V segment lost 1 base and the J segment 0 bases; nucleotides outside the gene matches: 8. The CDR3 DNA follows: TGTGCCAGCAGCCAAGGGACAGGACATCAGCTGAACACTGAAGCTTTCTTT. Translated: CASSQGTGHQLNTEAFF.

The rearrangement joins TRBV5-4 to TRBJ1-1; TRBD1 matches at 7 bases. This CDR3 is built from 17 residues. The J segment lost 0 bases and the V segment lost 3 bases, leaving 11 bases of the junction unmatched. Germline CDR1 SGHNT, CDR2 YYREEE (reference sequence). CDR3: CASSYFPRQGLNTEAFF. The CDR3, as DNA: TGTGCCAGCAGCTACTTTCCTAGACAGGGTCTGAACACTGAAGCTTTCTTT.

This clonotype was observed at least ten times. The chain carries TRBV12-3 or TRBV12-4 and TRBJ2-1; 7 bases agree with TRBD2. CDR3 size: 14 residues. Trimming removed 8 bases from V and 7 bases from J; junction bases left unmatched: 11. The CDR3 spells CASGLLASENEQFF. As DNA, the CDR3 is TGTGCCAGCGGCCTACTAGCGTCTGAGAATGAGCAGTTCTTC.

This clonotype occurred many times. The chain uses TRBV29-1 and TRBJ2-7; unclear D gene. The V and J ends lost 4 bases and 3 bases respectively, with 7 bases between them. The germline V gene has CDR1 SQVTM and CDR2 ANQGSEA. CDR3 size: 11 residues. The CDR3 is CSVADVYEQYF. In nucleotides, the CDR3 is TGCAGCGTTGCCGACGTCTACGAGCAGTACTTC.

As regards this clonotype: This could be a read error, since a much larger clone is one nucleotide away. Lacking the conserved final phenylalanine or tryptophan, this CDR3 likely reflects a read error. The chain is built from TRBV5-1 and TRBJ2-3, with 10 positions matching TRBD2. After removal of 3 bases from V and 4 bases from J, the junction contained 2 bases not matched to a gene. Germline CDR1 SGHRS, CDR2 YFSETQ. The CDR3 has 14 residues. This chain's CDR3 is CASSSGLASDTQYS. DNA of the CDR3: TGCGCCAGCAGCTCGGGACTAGCGTCAGATACGCAGTATTCT.

This clonotype was found many times. This chain connects TRBV7-6 to TRBJ2-1; 12 bases line up with TRBD2. Losses at the gene ends were 4 bases for V and 4 bases for J; bases not matched to a gene: 5. This CDR3 is 16 amino acids long. Germline V gives CDR1 SGHVS, CDR2 FNYEAQ. CDR3 protein: CASSYLLAGGYNEQFF. The CDR3, as DNA: TGTGCCAGCAGCTACCTCCTAGCGGGAGGGTACAATGAGCAGTTCTTC.

This clonotype was counted many times. The chain is built from TRBV5-1 and TRBJ2-1; 10 bases line up with TRBD2. The V gene end was trimmed by 0 bases and the J gene end by 7 bases; junction bases not matched to a gene: 4. CDR1 and CDR2 (germline): SGHRS, YFSETQ. This CDR3 is 15 amino acids long. The CDR3, as DNA: TGCGCCAGCAGCTTGGGCCTAGCGGGAGCAAATGAGCAGTTCTTC. As protein: CASSLGLAGANEQFF.

This clonotype showed up many times. The chain recombines TRBV29-1 with TRBJ2-6; maybe TRBD1 (6 bases). Trimming cost V 6 bases and J 2 bases, with 14 bases left between them. Germline V gives CDR1 SQVTM, CDR2 ANQGSEA. CDR3 length: 15 amino acids. CDR3 coding DNA: TGCAGCGTGGGGGTACAGGGAACTGGGGCCAACGTCCTGACTTTC. Protein: CSVGVQGTGANVLTF.

The table lists this clonotype with many counts. The chain employs TRBV20-1 and TRBJ2-7; D possibly corresponds to TRBD1 (5 bases). The CDR3 length is 13 residues. Germline CDR1 reads DFQATT; CDR2 reads SNEGSKA (reference sequence). Trimming stripped 3 bases from V and 3 bases from J, with 12 bases between. DNA for the CDR3: TGCAGTGCTAGGTCCAGGGCTGACTACGAGCAGTACTTC. This translates into CSARSRADYEQYF.